One sample yielded the 18 T cell receptor beta chains listed below, sequenced in a study of shared clonotypes between healthy human individuals. Libraries were prepared by immunoSEQ multiplex PCR; TCRdb keeps only in-frame clonotypes and omits some of them. The sample lists about 2.4 million clones; approximately 94% were seen once. What was sequenced was naive CD4+ T cells from PBMCs. Subset here: CD45RA+ positively selected. These receptors all come from a man younger than 30 in good health. Some clones in this sample may be carry-over from other donors' samples.

Remarks on this clone: This sample includes further DNA sequences coding for the same CDR3. The V call is TRBV5-6, the J call TRBJ2-1; D gene uncertain. CDR1 is SGHDT and CDR2 is YYEEEE in the germline V gene. V lost 0 bases and J 6 bases, leaving 7 bases between the germline ends. This CDR3 spans 13 amino acids. CDR3 region: CASSLVSGNEQFF. The DNA of the CDR3 is TGTGCCAGCAGCTTGGTTAGTGGCAATGAGCAGTTCTTC.

J is TRBJ2-7 and V is TRBV6-4; 14 nucleotides line up with TRBD2. CDR1 is MRHNA and CDR2 is SNTAGT in the germline V gene. V shed 4 bases, J shed 2 bases, and the junction held 1 base outside the gene matches. The CDR3 sequence is 15 residues long. CDR3 region: CASSGGLAGAYEQYF. The CDR3 nucleotides are TGTGCCAGCAGTGGGGGACTAGCGGGAGCCTACGAGCAGTACTTC.

This sequence joins TRBV28 and TRBJ2-7; 8 bases are shared with TRBD2. Germline trimming cut 6 bases from V and 6 bases from J; bases unmatched to any gene: 7. This CDR3 is 13 amino acids long. Germline V gives CDR1 MDHEN, CDR2 SYDVKM. The CDR3 protein is CASSLTSAGEQYF. In DNA, the CDR3 is TGTGCCAGCAGCTTGACTAGCGCGGGCGAGCAGTACTTC.

The gene calls are TRBV9 and TRBJ2-2, with 9 positions matching TRBD1. Germline V gene data show CDR1 as SGDLS and CDR2 as YYNGEE. This CDR3 spans 16 amino acids. The ends lost 3 bases at V and 5 bases at J; junction bases unmatched: 8. This CDR3 is CASSAQTGGNTGELFF. The DNA of the CDR3 is TGTGCCAGCAGCGCCCAGACAGGGGGAAATACCGGGGAGCTGTTTTTT.

The gene calls are TRBV7-6 and TRBJ2-2, with 8 bases lining up with TRBD2. This CDR3 region has 17 residues. Trimming removed 1 base from V and 4 bases from J; junction bases left unmatched: 8. Germline CDR1 is SGHVS and CDR2 is FNYEAQ. This CDR3 is CASSLGQSGSVTGELFF. The CDR3, as DNA: TGTGCCAGCAGCTTAGGGCAGAGCGGGAGCGTCACCGGGGAGCTGTTTTTT.

This chain links TRBV28 with TRBJ2-1; 11 nucleotides line up with TRBD1. V shed 6 bases, J shed 7 bases, and the junction held 14 bases outside the gene matches. Germline values: CDR1 MDHEN, CDR2 SYDVKM. This CDR3 comprises 17 residues. DNA of the CDR3: TGTGCCAGCAGACCCTCTCCGGGACAGGGGGGACAAAATGAGCAGTTCTTC. Its protein is CASRPSPGQGGQNEQFF.

The chain joins TRBV5-1 to TRBJ1-2, with D possibly being TRBD1 (6 bases). The V end lost 4 bases, the J end lost 7 bases, and 14 bases lay between the germline ends. Germline V CDR1 and CDR2: SGHRS, YFSETQ. The CDR3 has 13 amino acids. This chain's CDR3 is CASSPGGSFGYTF. The DNA of the CDR3 is TGCGCCAGCAGCCCGGGGGGCTCTTTTGGCTACACCTTC.

This chain connects TRBV11-2 to TRBJ2-6; no reliable D call. CDR1 SGHAT and CDR2 FQNNGV come from the germline V gene. V dropped 3 bases and J dropped 2 bases, with 17 bases sitting between them. The CDR3 is made up of 18 amino acids. The CDR3, as DNA: TGTGCCAGCAGCTTCACAGCCATGCCGAAGGCTGGGGCCAACGTCCTGACTTTC. Protein product: CASSFTAMPKAGANVLTF. The full variable domain, rest sourced from reference TRBV11-2 and TRBJ2-6, is EAGVAQSPRYKIIEKRQSVAFWCNPISGHATLYWYQQILGQGPKLLIQFQNNGVVDDSQLPKDRFSAERLKGVDSTLKIQPAKLEDSAVYLCASSFTAMPKAGANVLTFGAGSRLTVL.

Comments on this clone: Other DNA variants within this sample encode the same CDR3. The rearrangement joins TRBV5-1 to TRBJ2-7; D gene ambiguous. Germline V gene data show CDR1 as SGHRS and CDR2 as YFSETQ. The length of the CDR3 is 15 residues. Trimming left V 1 base short and J 0 bases short, with 11 bases between. DNA for the CDR3: TGCGCCAGCAGCTTGTCGGGCAAGAGCTCCTACGAGCAGTACTTC. Encoded protein: CASSLSGKSSYEQYF. The whole variable domain, remainder taken from reference TRBV5-1 and TRBJ2-7, is KAGVTQTPRYLIKTRGQQVTLSCSPISGHRSVSWYQQTPGQGLQFLFEYFSETQRNKGNFPGRFSGRQFSNSRSEMNVSTLELGDSALYLCASSLSGKSSYEQYFGPGTRLTVT.

The gene calls are TRBV7-9 and TRBJ2-5; D possibly matches TRBD1 or TRBD2 (5 bases each). Trimming removed 5 bases at V and 2 bases at J, with 21 bases between. Germline V gene sequence: CDR1 SEHNR, CDR2 FQNEAQ (reference sequence). The CDR3 consists of 17 residues. This CDR3 reads CASSPTGWGTLQETQYF. As DNA, the CDR3 is TGTGCCAGCAGCCCCACGGGGTGGGGCACCCTTCAAGAGACCCAGTACTTC. Full variable domain (rest looked up from reference TRBV7-9 and TRBJ2-5): DTGVSQNPRHKITKRGQNVTFRCDPISEHNRLYWYRQTLGQGPEFLTYFQNEAQLEKSRLLSDRFSAERPKGSFSTLEIQRTEQGDSAMYLCASSPTGWGTLQETQYFGPGTRLLVL.

V and J are TRBV6-5 and TRBJ2-7; maybe TRBD2 (5 bases). Germline V gene lookup returns CDR1 MNHEY and CDR2 SVGAGI. The CDR3 has 14 amino acids. The V end lost 6 bases, the J end lost 2 bases, and 14 bases lay between the germline ends. The CDR3 nucleotides are TGTGCCAGCAGAGGAGGATGGGCCACCTACGAGCAGTACTTC. It codes for CASRGGWATYEQYF.

The J gene is TRBJ1-2, the V gene TRBV6-1; no definite D call. Per the germline V gene, CDR1 is MNHNS and CDR2 is SASEGT. The CDR3 length is 14 residues. The ends were cut back, 1 base at V and 2 bases at J, with 8 bases in the middle. Here the CDR3 reads CASSEVNSNYGYTF. DNA for the CDR3: TGTGCCAGCAGTGAAGTTAACAGCAACTATGGCTACACCTTC.

Written as DNA, the CDR3 is TGTGCCAGCAGCCCCCCTTCGACAGGGACGGGAGAGACCCAGTACTTC. The encoded protein is CASSPPSTGTGETQYF. This chain uses TRBV14 with TRBJ2-5, with TRBD1 matching 7 bases. CDR1 is SGHDN, CDR2 FVKESK, per germline. The J segment lost 4 bases and the V segment lost 4 bases, leaving 12 bases of the junction unmatched. This CDR3 has 16 residues.

The rearrangement links TRBV7-9 to TRBJ1-2; the D is unclear. V dropped 0 bases and J dropped 4 bases, with 15 bases sitting between them. CDR3 length: 16 residues. Germline CDR1 SEHNR, CDR2 FQNEAQ (reference sequence). CDR3 protein: CASSLALSEGPYGYTF. The CDR3 nucleotides read TGTGCCAGCAGCTTAGCGCTATCAGAAGGGCCCTATGGCTACACCTTC.

This rearrangement joins TRBV4-1 to TRBJ1-4; D unclear. The CDR3 spans 18 residues. Germline CDR1 MGHRA, CDR2 YSYEKL. Deletions cut 4 bases from V and 5 bases from J, with 23 bases between. The CDR3 spells CASSRLPQAEESNEKLFF. CDR3 DNA sequence: TGCGCCAGCAGCCGCCTCCCCCAAGCGGAGGAGTCAAATGAAAAACTGTTTTTT.

This clone has just one count. V usage is TRBV9 and J usage is TRBJ2-1; D gene unclear. Trimming removed 0 bases at V and 2 bases at J, with 9 bases between. The CDR3 has 15 amino acids. CDR1 and CDR2 from the germline V gene are SGDLS and YYNGEE. Here the CDR3 DNA reads TGTGCCAGCAGCGTAGAACCTTCCCCCTACAATGAGCAGTTCTTC. It translates to CASSVEPSPYNEQFF.

This chain links TRBV7-3 with TRBJ2-1; D ambiguous. V shed 4 bases and J shed 7 bases, with 17 bases lying between them. This CDR3 region has 15 residues. Germline lookup yields CDR1 SGHTA and CDR2 FQGTGA. In DNA, the CDR3 is TGTGCCAGCAGCTCCCCACGCGGAGAAGGGAATGAGCAGTTCTTC. Protein: CASSSPRGEGNEQFF.

J is TRBJ1-5 and V is TRBV30; a weak D match, TRBD1 (5 bases). V dropped 0 bases and J dropped 3 bases, with 12 bases sitting between them. Per germline, CDR1 GTSNPN and CDR2 SVGIG (reference sequence). This CDR3 has 15 amino acids. The CDR3 bases are TGTGCCTGGAGTGTGGGTGACAGCCCCAATCAGCCCCAGCATTTT. This encodes CAWSVGDSPNQPQHF.